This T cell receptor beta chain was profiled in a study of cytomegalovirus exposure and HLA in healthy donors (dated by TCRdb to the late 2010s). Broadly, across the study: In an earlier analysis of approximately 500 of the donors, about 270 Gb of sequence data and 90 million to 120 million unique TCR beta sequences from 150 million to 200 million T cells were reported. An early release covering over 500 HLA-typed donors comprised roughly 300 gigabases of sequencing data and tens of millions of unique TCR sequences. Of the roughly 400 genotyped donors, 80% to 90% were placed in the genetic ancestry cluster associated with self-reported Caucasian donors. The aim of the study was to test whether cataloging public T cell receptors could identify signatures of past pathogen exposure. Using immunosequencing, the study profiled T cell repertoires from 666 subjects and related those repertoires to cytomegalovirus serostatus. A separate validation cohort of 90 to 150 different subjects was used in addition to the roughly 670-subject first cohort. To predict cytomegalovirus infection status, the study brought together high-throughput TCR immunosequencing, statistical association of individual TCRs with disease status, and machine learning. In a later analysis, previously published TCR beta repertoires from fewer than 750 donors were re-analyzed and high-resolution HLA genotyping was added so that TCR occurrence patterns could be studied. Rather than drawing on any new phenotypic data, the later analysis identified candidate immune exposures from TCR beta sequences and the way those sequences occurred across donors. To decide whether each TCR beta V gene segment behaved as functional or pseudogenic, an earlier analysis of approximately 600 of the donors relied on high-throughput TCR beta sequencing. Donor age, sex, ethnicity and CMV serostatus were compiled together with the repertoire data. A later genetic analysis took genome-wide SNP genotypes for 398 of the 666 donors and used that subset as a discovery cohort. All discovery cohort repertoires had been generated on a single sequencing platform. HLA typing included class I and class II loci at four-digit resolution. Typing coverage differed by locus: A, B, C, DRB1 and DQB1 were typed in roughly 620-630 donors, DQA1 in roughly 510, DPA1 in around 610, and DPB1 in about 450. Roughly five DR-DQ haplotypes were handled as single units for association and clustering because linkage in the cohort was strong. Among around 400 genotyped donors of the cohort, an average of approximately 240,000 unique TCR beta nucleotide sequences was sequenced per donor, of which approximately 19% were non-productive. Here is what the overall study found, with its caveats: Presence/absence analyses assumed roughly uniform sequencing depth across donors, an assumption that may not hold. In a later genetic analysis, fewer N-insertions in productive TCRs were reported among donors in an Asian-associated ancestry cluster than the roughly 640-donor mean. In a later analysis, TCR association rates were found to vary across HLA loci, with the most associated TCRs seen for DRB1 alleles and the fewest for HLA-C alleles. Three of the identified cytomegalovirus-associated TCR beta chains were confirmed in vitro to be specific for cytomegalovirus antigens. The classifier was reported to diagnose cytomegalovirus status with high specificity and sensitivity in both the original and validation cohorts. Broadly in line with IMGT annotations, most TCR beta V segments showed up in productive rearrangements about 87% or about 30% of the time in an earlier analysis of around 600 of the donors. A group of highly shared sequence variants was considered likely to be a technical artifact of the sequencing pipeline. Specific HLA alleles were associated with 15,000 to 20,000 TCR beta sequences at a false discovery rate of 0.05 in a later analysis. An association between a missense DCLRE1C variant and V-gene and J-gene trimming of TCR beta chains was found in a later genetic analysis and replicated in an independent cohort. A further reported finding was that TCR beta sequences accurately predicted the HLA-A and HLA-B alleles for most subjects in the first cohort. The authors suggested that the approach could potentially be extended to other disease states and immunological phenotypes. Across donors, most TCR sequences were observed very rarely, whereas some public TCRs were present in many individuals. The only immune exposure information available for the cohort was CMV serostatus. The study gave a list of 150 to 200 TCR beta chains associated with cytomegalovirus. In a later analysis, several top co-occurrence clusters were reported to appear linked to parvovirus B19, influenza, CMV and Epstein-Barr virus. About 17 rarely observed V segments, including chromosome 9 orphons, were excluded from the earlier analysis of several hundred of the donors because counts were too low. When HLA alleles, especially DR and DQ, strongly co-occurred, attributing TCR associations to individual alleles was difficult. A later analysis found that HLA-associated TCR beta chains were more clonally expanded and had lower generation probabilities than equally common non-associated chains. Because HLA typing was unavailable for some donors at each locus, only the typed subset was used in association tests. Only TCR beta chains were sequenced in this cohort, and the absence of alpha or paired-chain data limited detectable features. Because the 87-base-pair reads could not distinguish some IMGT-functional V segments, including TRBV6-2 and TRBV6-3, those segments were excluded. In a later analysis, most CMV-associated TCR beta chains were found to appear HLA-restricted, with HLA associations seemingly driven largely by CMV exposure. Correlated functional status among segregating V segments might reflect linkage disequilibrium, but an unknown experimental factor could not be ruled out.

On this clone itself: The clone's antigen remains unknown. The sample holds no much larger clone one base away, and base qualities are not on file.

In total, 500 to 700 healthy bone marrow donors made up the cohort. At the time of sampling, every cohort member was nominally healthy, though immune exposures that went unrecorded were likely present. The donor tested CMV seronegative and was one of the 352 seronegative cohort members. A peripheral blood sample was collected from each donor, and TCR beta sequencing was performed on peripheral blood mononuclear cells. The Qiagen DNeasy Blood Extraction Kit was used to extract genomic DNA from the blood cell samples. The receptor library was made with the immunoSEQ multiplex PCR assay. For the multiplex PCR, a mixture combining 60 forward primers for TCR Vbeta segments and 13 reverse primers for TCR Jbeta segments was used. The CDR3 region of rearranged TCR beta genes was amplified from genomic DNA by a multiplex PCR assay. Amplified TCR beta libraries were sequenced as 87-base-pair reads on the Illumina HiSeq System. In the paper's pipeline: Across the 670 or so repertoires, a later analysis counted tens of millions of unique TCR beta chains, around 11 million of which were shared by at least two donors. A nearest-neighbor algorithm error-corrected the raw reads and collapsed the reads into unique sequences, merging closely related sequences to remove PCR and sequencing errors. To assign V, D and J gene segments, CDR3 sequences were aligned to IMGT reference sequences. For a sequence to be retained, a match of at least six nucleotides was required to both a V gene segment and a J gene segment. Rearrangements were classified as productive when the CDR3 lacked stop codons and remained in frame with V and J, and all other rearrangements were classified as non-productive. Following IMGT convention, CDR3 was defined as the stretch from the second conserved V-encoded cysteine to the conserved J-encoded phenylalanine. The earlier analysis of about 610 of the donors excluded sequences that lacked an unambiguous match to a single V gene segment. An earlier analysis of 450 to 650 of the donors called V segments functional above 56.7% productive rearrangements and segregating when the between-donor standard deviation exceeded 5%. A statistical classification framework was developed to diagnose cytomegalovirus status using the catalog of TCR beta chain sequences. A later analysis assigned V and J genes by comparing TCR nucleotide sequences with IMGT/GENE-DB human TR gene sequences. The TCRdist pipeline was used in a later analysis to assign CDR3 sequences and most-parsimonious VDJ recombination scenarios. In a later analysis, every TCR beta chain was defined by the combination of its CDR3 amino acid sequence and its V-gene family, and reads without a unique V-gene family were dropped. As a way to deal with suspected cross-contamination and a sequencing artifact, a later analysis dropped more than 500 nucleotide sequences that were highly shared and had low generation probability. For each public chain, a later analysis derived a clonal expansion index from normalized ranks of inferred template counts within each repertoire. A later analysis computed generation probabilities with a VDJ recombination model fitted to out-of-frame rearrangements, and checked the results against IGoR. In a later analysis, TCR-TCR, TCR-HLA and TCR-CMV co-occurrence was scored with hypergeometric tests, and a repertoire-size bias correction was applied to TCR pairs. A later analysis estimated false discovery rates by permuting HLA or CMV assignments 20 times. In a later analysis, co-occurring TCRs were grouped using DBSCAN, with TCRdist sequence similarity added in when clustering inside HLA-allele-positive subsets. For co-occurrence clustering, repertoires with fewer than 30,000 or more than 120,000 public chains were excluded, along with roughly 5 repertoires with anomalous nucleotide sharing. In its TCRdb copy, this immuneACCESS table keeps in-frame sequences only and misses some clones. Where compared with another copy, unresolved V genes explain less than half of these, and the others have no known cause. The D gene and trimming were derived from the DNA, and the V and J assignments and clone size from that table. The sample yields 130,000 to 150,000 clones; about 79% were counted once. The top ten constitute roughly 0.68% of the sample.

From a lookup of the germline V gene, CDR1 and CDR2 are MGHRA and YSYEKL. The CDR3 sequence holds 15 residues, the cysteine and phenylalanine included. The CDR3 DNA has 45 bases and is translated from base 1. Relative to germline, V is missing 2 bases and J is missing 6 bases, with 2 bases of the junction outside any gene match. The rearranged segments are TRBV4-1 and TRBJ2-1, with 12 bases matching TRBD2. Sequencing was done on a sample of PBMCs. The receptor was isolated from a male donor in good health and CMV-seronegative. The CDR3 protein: CASSQRTSGVNEQFF. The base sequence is TGCGCCAGCAGCCAACGGACTAGCGGGGTCAATGAGCAGTTCTTC.